Listed here are 27 T cell receptor beta chains from one sample, sequenced in a study of shared clonotypes between healthy human individuals. Data came from immunoSEQ multiplex PCR; TCRdb stores just in-frame clones and leaves some out. The repertoire includes about 560,000 clones, around 78% of them detected once, and approximately 12% sits in the top ten. The source material was PBMCs. These TCRs come from a woman aged 40 to 50 in good health. Some clones in this sample may be carry-over from other donors' samples.

The genes are TRBV19 and TRBJ2-1; D is uncertain. The CDR3 length is 15 residues. V was clipped by 7 bases and J by 1 base, with 14 bases between them. Germline lookup yields CDR1 LNHDA and CDR2 SQIVND (reference sequence). The CDR3 is CASTPMWGSYNEQFF. The CDR3 DNA is TGTGCCAGTACGCCCATGTGGGGATCCTACAATGAGCAGTTCTTC. Combining the CDR3 with reference TRBV19 and TRBJ2-1 gives the whole variable domain DGGITQSPKYLFRKEGQNVTLSCEQNLNHDAMYWYRQDPGQGLRLIYYSQIVNDFQKGDIAEGYSVSREKKESFPLTVTSAQKNPTAFYLCASTPMWGSYNEQFFGPGTRLTVL.

This clone showed up many times. The gene calls are TRBV5-1 and TRBJ2-2; 8 bases are a match to TRBD1. The CDR3 loop spans 16 amino acids. From germline, CDR1 is SGHRS and CDR2 YFSETQ. Trimming took 2 bases from V and 1 from J; bases not matched to a gene: 4. CDR3 in DNA: TGCGCCAGCAGCTTTAATGGACAGGGGAACACCGGGGAGCTGTTTTTT. The encoded protein is CASSFNGQGNTGELFF.

V is TRBV20-1 and J is TRBJ2-7; D ambiguous. This CDR3 comprises 10 residues. Deletions cut 5 bases from V and 9 bases from J, with 11 bases between. Germline-derived CDR1 and CDR2 are DFQATT and SNEGSKA (reference sequence). The CDR3 loop is CSAGLELQYF. The CDR3 nucleotides read TGCAGTGCTGGCCTAGAGTTGCAGTACTTC.

The chain is built from TRBV5-1 and TRBJ2-2; D remains unclear. The CDR3 is 17 residues long. Germline V gives CDR1 SGHRS, CDR2 YFSETQ. The germline V and J ends were trimmed by 0 bases and 0 bases, with 12 bases remaining between them. The chain's CDR3 is CASSLVPPSSNTGELFF. DNA of the CDR3: TGCGCCAGCAGCTTGGTCCCTCCTAGTTCGAACACCGGGGAGCTGTTTTTT. Full variable domain (rest looked up from reference TRBV5-1 and TRBJ2-2): KAGVTQTPRYLIKTRGQQVTLSCSPISGHRSVSWYQQTPGQGLQFLFEYFSETQRNKGNFPGRFSGRQFSNSRSEMNVSTLELGDSALYLCASSLVPPSSNTGELFFGEGSRLTVL.

The rearrangement links TRBV10-3 to TRBJ1-1; 8 bases align to TRBD1. The V segment lost 3 bases and the J segment 6 bases; nucleotides outside the gene matches: 6. The CDR3 totals 14 residues. Germline CDR1 is ENHRY and CDR2 is SYGVKD. CDR3 sequence reads: CAISDGQGFAEAFF. DNA of the CDR3: TGTGCCATCAGTGACGGACAGGGTTTCGCTGAAGCTTTCTTT.

Notes on this clone: A far larger clone is one nucleotide away, so this likely arose from a read error. The chain recombines TRBV6-4 with TRBJ2-1, with D unresolved. V lost 2 bases and J lost 6, with 11 bases in between. CDR1 and CDR2 (germline): MRHNA, SNTAGT. The CDR3 runs to 14 residues. CDR3 nucleotide sequence: TGTGCCAGCAGTGACAGTAGCAGCTCCAATGAGCAGTTCTTC. It specifies CASSDSSSSNEQFF.

This sequence joins TRBV30 and TRBJ2-5; D may match TRBD1 or TRBD2 (7 bases each). The germline gives CDR1 GTSNPN, CDR2 SVGIG (reference sequence). V dropped 3 bases and J dropped 4 bases, with 15 bases sitting between them. The CDR3 runs to 14 residues. The CDR3 here is CAWRQGRGGETQYF. CDR3 sequence (DNA): TGTGCCTGGAGACAGGGGCGCGGGGGAGAGACCCAGTACTTC.

V is TRBV19 and J is TRBJ2-7; D may match TRBD1 or TRBD2 (5 bases each). Germline V gives CDR1 LNHDA, CDR2 SQIVND (reference sequence). The CDR3 runs 13 residues. Deletions cut 8 bases from V and 2 bases from J, with 13 bases between. The CDR3 region has the DNA TGTGCCAGTCGGGGCCTCCTTACCTACGAGCAGTACTTC. This codes for CASRGLLTYEQYF.

The rearrangement links TRBV5-4 to TRBJ2-7; TRBD2 aligns across 7 bases. Germline CDR1 SGHNT, CDR2 YYREEE (reference sequence). The CDR3 loop spans 13 amino acids. The ends lost 4 bases at V and 3 bases at J; junction bases unmatched: 4. CDR3 protein: CASSRDYIYEQYF. As DNA, the CDR3 is TGTGCCAGCAGCCGGGACTATATCTACGAGCAGTACTTC.

This clone has ten or more counts. J is TRBJ1-3 and V is TRBV9; 7 bases are shared with TRBD1. Germline values: CDR1 SGDLS, CDR2 YYNGEE. The CDR3 consists of 15 residues. The V gene end was trimmed by 3 bases and the J gene end by 4 bases; junction bases not matched to a gene: 7. CDR3 residues: CASSEEGARGNTIYF. CDR3 nucleotides: TGTGCCAGCAGCGAGGAGGGGGCGCGCGGAAACACCATATATTTT.

As regards this clone: One base separates it from a far larger clone, so it is likely a read error. The rearrangement uses TRBV28 and TRBJ1-2; no clear D gene. Germline CDR1 MDHEN, CDR2 SYDVKM. V was trimmed by 3 bases and J by 5 bases, leaving 7 bases between them. The CDR3 sequence is 12 residues long. This chain's CDR3 is CASSFAGYGYTF. CDR3 sequence (DNA): TGTGCCAGCAGTTTCGCGGGGTATGGCTACACCTTC.

The J gene is TRBJ1-1, the V gene TRBV7-2; no clear D gene. Germline V gene sequence: CDR1 SGHTA, CDR2 FQGNSA. The CDR3 totals 14 residues. V was trimmed by 10 bases and J by 4 bases, leaving 19 bases between them. CDR3 coding DNA: TGTGCCACCTTGGTGAGGTCGCGGAGCACTGAAGCTTTCTTT. Residues: CATLVRSRSTEAFF. Full variable domain (outside the CDR3, taken from reference TRBV7-2 and TRBJ1-1): GAGVSQSPSNKVTEKGKDVELRCDPISGHTALYWYRQSLGQGLEFLIYFQGNSAPDKSGLPSDRFSAERTGGSVSTLTIQRTQQEDSAVYLCATLVRSRSTEAFFGQGTRLTVV.

This clone was detected once. The chain has TRBV18 and TRBJ2-7; 10 positions match TRBD2. V dropped 1 base and J dropped 5; count of bases not matched to a gene: 5. Germline V CDR1 and CDR2: KGHSH, LQKENI. This CDR3 spans 15 amino acids. This CDR3 reads CASSPLLAGLDEQYF. The CDR3 DNA is TGTGCCAGCTCACCACTACTAGCGGGACTCGACGAGCAGTACTTC.

The CDR3 nucleotides read TGTGCCTGGACATTAAGGACAGGGCGGACTGAAGCTTTCTTT. This codes for CAWTLRTGRTEAFF. The chain employs TRBV30 and TRBJ1-1; TRBD1 matches 8 bases. Per the germline V gene, CDR1 is GTSNPN and CDR2 is SVGIG (reference sequence). V gave up 4 bases and J gave up 5 bases; unmatched junction bases: 9. CDR3 length: 14 amino acids.

This clone is a singleton in its sample. The genes are TRBV30 and TRBJ2-7, with TRBD2 identical over 12 bases. The CDR3 has 15 amino acids. Losses at the gene ends were 4 bases for V and 3 bases for J; bases not matched to a gene: 7. Germline values: CDR1 GTSNPN, CDR2 SVGIG (reference sequence). In nucleotides, the CDR3 is TGTGCCTGGACTCAAGGACTAGCGGGGATCTACGAGCAGTACTTC. This translates into CAWTQGLAGIYEQYF.

The rearrangement links TRBV9 to TRBJ1-2, with TRBD1 matching 7 bases. The CDR3 runs 15 residues. Losses at the gene ends were 2 bases for V and 3 bases for J; bases not matched to a gene: 7. The V gene's germline CDR1 is SGDLS and CDR2 YYNGEE. Here the CDR3 reads CASSVEEGAYYGYTF. Written as DNA, the CDR3 is TGTGCCAGCAGCGTCGAGGAGGGGGCTTACTATGGCTACACCTTC.

This clone was seen just once. CDR3 bases: TGTGCCAGCAGTTCTACGACTAGCGGGATGAATGAGCAGTTCTTC. It is translated as CASSSTTSGMNEQFF. The chain joins TRBV11-2 to TRBJ2-1, with 11 nucleotides matching TRBD2. This CDR3 is 15 amino acids long. V was pared by 6 bases and J by 7 bases, with 8 bases of the junction left unmatched. Germline CDR1 is SGHAT and CDR2 is FQNNGV.

The chain carries TRBV6-6 and TRBJ1-3; D gene uncertain. Trimming removed 2 bases from V and 4 bases from J, with 12 bases in between. The CDR3 consists of 15 residues. Per germline, CDR1 MNHNY and CDR2 SVGAGI (reference sequence). The CDR3 reads CASSYNPDVGNTIYF. The CDR3 coding sequence is TGTGCCAGCAGTTACAATCCGGACGTCGGAAACACCATATATTTT.

This chain connects TRBV9 to TRBJ1-5; weak D call: TRBD1 (5 bases). The CDR3 has 16 residues. Trimming left V 4 bases short and J 8 bases short, with 22 bases between. Looked up from germline, CDR1 is SGDLS and CDR2 is YYNGEE. CDR3 in amino acids: CASSPRQPNRGEPQHF. DNA of the CDR3: TGTGCCAGCAGCCCCCGACAGCCTAATCGAGGGGAGCCCCAGCATTTT.

The V and J genes are TRBV4-1 and TRBJ2-1; D may be TRBD1 (7 bases). The germline V gene has CDR1 MGHRA and CDR2 YSYEKL. Trimming removed 1 base from V and 9 bases from J, with 13 bases in between. CDR3 length equals 14 residues. The CDR3 sequence: CASSQVWRGLEQFF. CDR3 coding DNA: TGCGCCAGCAGCCAAGTGTGGAGGGGGCTTGAGCAGTTCTTC.

The chain combines TRBV7-2 with TRBJ2-7; TRBD1 matches 10 bases. The germline gives CDR1 SGHTA, CDR2 FQGNSA. Trimming took 7 bases from V and 7 from J; bases not matched to a gene: 19. The CDR3 is made up of 17 amino acids. CDR3 in amino acids: CASTQNAKGTGAREQYF. CDR3 bases: TGTGCCAGCACCCAAAATGCAAAAGGGACAGGGGCTAGGGAGCAGTACTTC.

The rearrangement uses TRBV19 and TRBJ1-1; 11 nucleotides align to TRBD1. The CDR3 runs to 14 residues. The V gene end was trimmed by 3 bases and the J gene end by 7 bases; junction bases not matched to a gene: 4. Germline V gives CDR1 LNHDA, CDR2 SQIVND (reference sequence). In DNA form, the CDR3 reads TGTGCCAGTAGTATGGACAGGGGGCGAGGTGAAGCTTTCTTT. Its translation: CASSMDRGRGEAFF.

The rearrangement links TRBV6-5 to TRBJ2-5, with 8 bases aligning to TRBD2. The CDR3 consists of 14 residues. The germline V gene encodes CDR1 MNHEY and CDR2 SVGAGI. Trimming removed 6 bases from V and 0 bases from J; junction bases left unmatched: 3. The CDR3 sequence is CASRAGEYQETQYF. The CDR3 coding sequence is TGTGCCAGCAGAGCGGGAGAGTACCAAGAGACCCAGTACTTC.

This clone occurred a few times. The chain is built from TRBV28 and TRBJ2-7; 8 nucleotides match TRBD1. The V gene end was trimmed by 4 bases and the J gene end by 6 bases; junction bases not matched to a gene: 8. Germline values: CDR1 MDHEN, CDR2 SYDVKM. The CDR3 covers 14 residues. CDR3 sequence: CASSSSDRAVEQYF. The CDR3 nucleotides are TGTGCCAGCAGTTCCTCGGACAGGGCGGTCGAGCAGTACTTC.

J is TRBJ2-3 and V is TRBV10-3, with 9 bases identical to TRBD1. Germline V gene data show CDR1 as ENHRY and CDR2 as SYGVKD. Trimming at V came to 6 bases and at J to 2 bases, leaving 6 bases not matched to a gene. The CDR3 covers 15 residues. The CDR3 DNA follows: TGTGCCATCAGCCTCCGGGACAGGGCCACAGATACGCAGTATTTT. It encodes CAISLRDRATDTQYF.

This chain uses TRBV4-3 with TRBJ2-2; 8 bases fit TRBD1. This CDR3 has 16 residues. In germline, CDR1 is LGHNA, CDR2 YSLEER. With 2 bases clipped from V and 5 bases from J, the junction kept 7 bases outside the gene matches. The CDR3 bases are TGCGCCAGCAGCCAAAACAGGGGGGTGGATACCGGGGAGCTGTTTTTT. Its translation is CASSQNRGVDTGELFF.

J is TRBJ2-3 and V is TRBV4-1; D gene unclear. CDR1 MGHRA and CDR2 YSYEKL come from the germline V gene. This CDR3 has 15 residues. Trimming removed 1 base at V and 13 bases at J, with 21 bases between. This CDR3 is CASSQGAELGPFKYF. The CDR3 DNA is TGCGCCAGCAGCCAAGGAGCCGAACTTGGGCCCTTTAAGTATTTT.